A selection of T cell receptor beta chains follows, all from one sample in a study of prognosis after radiotherapy for stage I lung cancer. TCRdb independently ran MiXCR on the multiplex PCR reads; one entry per CDR3 protein. The sample shows around 13,000 distinct CDR3 sequences, roughly 43% of them seen only once. Sequencing used PBMCs, obtained before or after stereotactic body radiation therapy (not recorded which). The receptors here all came from a donor over 45 with non-small cell lung cancer. The CDR3 runs from the conserved cysteine through the conserved F or W. The D gene is left open where the match is weak. A clone size is listed for some rows: how often the clone was seen (once, few, many), or a class if it is expanded.

D gene	V gene	clone size	J gene	CDR3 protein	CDR3 DNA
NA	TRBV5-1	many	TRBJ2-3	CASSLVASEGDTQYF	TGCGCCAGCAGCTTGGTGGCTAGCGAAGGAGATACGCAGTATTTT
NA	TRBV5-1	NA	TRBJ1-3	CASSEGTGLYSGNTIYF	TGCGCCAGCAGCGAAGGAACCGGGTTATACTCTGGAAACACCATATATTTT
NA	TRBV5-1	many	TRBJ2-6	CASSLGAGPTSGANVLTF	TGCGCCAGCAGCTTGGGTGCGGGACCCACCTCTGGGGCCAACGTCCTGACTTTC
NA	TRBV19	NA	TRBJ1-2	CASSIPNLYPYGYTF	TGTGCCAGTAGTATCCCAAATCTCTACCCCTATGGCTACACCTTC
NA	TRBV12-3/TRBV12-4	many	TRBJ2-7	CASRLRDEQYF	TGTGCCAGCCGGCTCCGGGACGAGCAGTACTTC
NA	TRBV7-9	many	TRBJ1-1	CASSLKGETEAFF	TGTGCCAGCAGCTTAAAGGGGGAAACTGAAGCTTTCTTT
NA	TRBV7-2	NA	TRBJ2-5	CASRATPRETQYF	TGTGCCAGCAGGGCGACTCCGCGAGAGACCCAGTACTTC
NA	TRBV5-1	many	TRBJ2-1	CASSSLAPRYNEQFF	TGCGCCAGCAGCTCACTAGCTCCCCGCTACAATGAGCAGTTCTTC
NA	TRBV24-1	many	TRBJ1-1	CATSDAWGEAFF	TGTGCCACCAGCGACGCGTGGGGTGAAGCTTTCTTT
NA	TRBV19	many	TRBJ1-1	CASRPERTSLTEAFF	TGTGCCAGTAGACCCGAGAGGACATCGCTCACTGAAGCTTTCTTT
TRBD1	TRBV28	many	TRBJ2-1	CASSLPDRDLEQFF	TGTGCCAGCAGTTTACCTGACAGGGATCTTGAGCAGTTCTTC
NA	TRBV10-3	NA	TRBJ1-3	CATTVQADSGNTIYF	TGTGCCACAACGGTACAGGCGGACTCTGGAAACACCATATATTTT
NA	TRBV28	NA	TRBJ2-3	CASSGSPLPDTQYF	TGTGCCAGCAGTGGGTCCCCACTGCCAGATACGCAGTATTTT
NA	TRBV5-5	NA	TRBJ2-1	CASSLSGGEKFF	TGTGCCAGCAGCTTGTCCGGAGGTGAGAAGTTCTTC
NA	TRBV5-6	many	TRBJ1-2	CASSLDGPYGYTF	TGTGCCAGCAGCTTGGACGGACCATATGGCTACACCTTC
TRBD2	TRBV7-3	many	TRBJ2-3	CASSFAGGTDTQYF	TGTGCCAGCAGCTTTGCGGGGGGCACAGATACGCAGTATTTT
TRBD2	TRBV6-2/TRBV6-3	once	TRBJ2-1	CASSMSGTSRSYNEQFF	TGTGCCAGCAGTATGTCCGGGACTAGCCGCTCCTACAATGAGCAGTTCTTC
NA	TRBV5-1	medium-sized	TRBJ1-2	CASTSGNGYTF	TGCGCCAGCACGTCAGGCAATGGCTACACCTTC
TRBD1	TRBV29-1	many	TRBJ1-1	CSVGDRARIGTEAFF	TGCAGCGTTGGGGACAGGGCTCGAATTGGGACTGAAGCTTTCTTT
NA	TRBV12-3/TRBV12-4	medium-sized	TRBJ2-2	CASNGGAGELFF	TGTGCCAGCAATGGCGGGGCTGGGGAGCTGTTTTTT
NA	TRBV7-9	many	TRBJ2-3	CASSQSWGPDTQYF	TGTGCCAGCAGCCAAAGCTGGGGTCCAGATACGCAGTATTTT
NA	TRBV6-1	medium-sized	TRBJ1-2	CASRLQGIGGYTF	TGTGCCAGCAGACTTCAGGGAATTGGCGGCTACACCTTC
NA	TRBV11-2	NA	TRBJ2-7	CASSLVWGGWTVYEQYF	TGTGCCAGCAGCTTAGTTTGGGGTGGTTGGACAGTCTACGAGCAGTACTTC
NA	TRBV5-1	medium-sized	TRBJ1-2	CASSLIPGLTNYGYTF	TGCGCCAGCAGCTTGATCCCAGGGCTAACTAACTATGGCTACACCTTC
TRBD2	TRBV4-1	once	TRBJ2-2	CASSQMGLAGEMYTGELFF	TGCGCCAGCAGCCAGATGGGACTAGCGGGAGAAATGTACACCGGGGAGCTGTTTTTT
NA	TRBV6-2/TRBV6-3	NA	TRBJ1-5	CASRKQGIGNQPQHF	TGTGCCAGCCGGAAGCAGGGTATAGGCAATCAGCCCCAGCATTTT
TRBD1	TRBV15	medium-sized	TRBJ1-2	CATSRVRGQGYTF	TGTGCCACCAGCAGAGTAAGGGGGCAGGGCTACACCTTC
NA	TRBV6-1	many	TRBJ2-2	CAAGAGTGELFF	TGTGCCGCAGGGGCCGGAACCGGGGAGCTGTTTTTT
NA	TRBV19	many	TRBJ1-5	CASRAGAGNQPQHF	TGTGCCAGTAGGGCAGGGGCGGGTAATCAGCCCCAGCATTTT
NA	TRBV24-1	many	TRBJ1-5	CATSDPQDHAYSNQPQHF	TGTGCCACCAGTGACCCCCAGGATCACGCCTATAGCAATCAGCCCCAGCATTTT
NA	TRBV6-2/TRBV6-3	NA	TRBJ1-6	CASSAGPYNSPLHF	TGTGCCAGCAGTGCAGGGCCCTATAATTCACCCCTCCACTTT
NA	TRBV29-1	many	TRBJ2-3	CSGETDTQYF	TGCAGCGGCGAAACAGATACGCAGTATTTT
TRBD1	TRBV6-2/TRBV6-3	NA	TRBJ1-1	CASSYSGQGLAFF	TGTGCCAGCAGTTACTCCGGACAGGGTCTGGCTTTCTTT
NA	TRBV20-1	many	TRBJ2-7	CSAVVRGGLPYEQYF	TGCAGTGCGGTGGTGAGGGGGGGACTTCCCTACGAGCAGTACTTC
NA	TRBV12-3/TRBV12-4	medium-sized	TRBJ2-1	CASSLGTNEQFF	TGTGCCAGCAGTTTGGGGACAAATGAGCAGTTCTTC
TRBD1	TRBV28	medium-sized	TRBJ1-2	CATLGTETIGGYTF	TGTGCCACCTTAGGGACAGAGACAATTGGGGGCTACACCTTC
NA	TRBV3-1	many	TRBJ2-1	CASSQGYRFHEQFF	TGTGCCAGCAGCCAGGGGTACCGTTTCCATGAGCAGTTCTTC
TRBD1	TRBV20-1	many	TRBJ2-3	CSAGLQGARTDTQYF	TGCAGTGCTGGACTACAGGGGGCCCGCACAGATACGCAGTATTTT
TRBD2	TRBV11-3	NA	TRBJ2-1	CASRLGTSGRVEQFF	TGTGCCAGCAGGCTAGGGACTAGCGGGAGAGTTGAGCAGTTCTTC
NA	TRBV18	many	TRBJ2-5	CASSPPSQETQYF	TGTGCCAGCTCACCGCCATCCCAAGAGACCCAGTACTTC
TRBD2	TRBV2	NA	TRBJ2-3	CASRRLAGSTDTQYF	TGTGCCAGCAGGAGACTAGCGGGGAGCACAGATACGCAGTATTTT